The clone carrying this T cell receptor (beta chain) qualifies as medium-sized. The antigen remains undetermined. This record belongs to a study of spatial heterogeneity in lung cancer. Points from the study as a whole: Tumor mutation counts were tracked by expanded intratumoral alpha and beta TCR counts.

Each CDR3 protein gets one entry after TCRdb re-called the 5' RACE reads with MiXCR. The data hold just under 650 distinct CDR3 sequences, with roughly 8% observed a single time. V was cut by 1 base and J by 4 bases, with 13 bases left in between. This CDR3 contains 16 residues. The germline V gene has CDR1 LGHNA and CDR2 YNFKEQ. Described time point: sample taken at primary tumor resection. A total of under 80 untreated early-stage non-small cell lung cancer patients served as donors. This chain joins TRBV4-2 and TRBJ2-2; no clear D. The specimen was lung tumor tissue, collected at surgery. The TCR comes from a male donor with early-stage non-small cell lung cancer. The CDR3 coding sequence is TGTGCCAGCAGCCAAGTGGTTCCTATAAGCACCGGGGAGCTGTTTTTT. Translated, it gives CASSQVVPISTGELFF.